This T cell receptor beta chain was captured by sequencing in a study of blood T cell repertoires in COVID-19. For the study at large: Spain, Italy and the United States supplied samples that represented acute and convalescent COVID-19. PBMCs, B-cell-depleted T cells, or T cells were the source of the cDNA or gDNA that made up the material.

Original processing notes: By means of reference gene primer amplification, nucleated cell counts were estimated. Data came from immunoSEQ multiplex PCR; TCRdb stores just in-frame clones and leaves some out. V and J calls and clone size are those listed in that table; D and trimming were worked out from the DNA. The sample includes over 250,000 clones, 88% seen only once; the top ten take roughly 4%. Trimming cost V 0 bases and J 1 base, with 9 bases left between them. This CDR3 region has 15 residues. Germline values: CDR1 MNHEY, CDR2 SVGEGT. Sequenced input: peripheral blood. This sequence joins TRBV6-2 or TRBV6-3 and TRBJ2-5; D call uncertain. The TCR sequence derives from a man aged 55-75 years who had recovered from COVID-19. CDR3 residues: CASSYSGWAQETQYF. The CDR3 nucleotides read TGTGCCAGCAGTTACTCTGGCTGGGCCCAAGAGACCCAGTACTTC.